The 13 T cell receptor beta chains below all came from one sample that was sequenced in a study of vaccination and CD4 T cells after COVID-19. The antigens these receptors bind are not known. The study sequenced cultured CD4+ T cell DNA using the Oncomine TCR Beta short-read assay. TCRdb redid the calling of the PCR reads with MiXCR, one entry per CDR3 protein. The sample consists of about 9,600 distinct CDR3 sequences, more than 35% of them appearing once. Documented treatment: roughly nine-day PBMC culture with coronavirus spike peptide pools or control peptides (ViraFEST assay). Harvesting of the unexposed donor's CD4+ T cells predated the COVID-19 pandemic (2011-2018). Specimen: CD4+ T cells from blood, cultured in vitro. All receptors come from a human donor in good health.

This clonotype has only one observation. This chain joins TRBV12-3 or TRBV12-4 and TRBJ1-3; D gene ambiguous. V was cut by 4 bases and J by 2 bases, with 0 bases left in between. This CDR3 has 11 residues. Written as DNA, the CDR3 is TGTGCCAGCAGTTCTGGAAACACCATATATTTT. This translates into CASSSGNTIYF.

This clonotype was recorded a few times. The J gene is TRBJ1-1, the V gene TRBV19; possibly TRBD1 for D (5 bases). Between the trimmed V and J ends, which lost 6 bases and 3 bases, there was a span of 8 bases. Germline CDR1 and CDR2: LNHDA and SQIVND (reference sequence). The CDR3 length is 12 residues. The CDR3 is CASSRVDTEAFF. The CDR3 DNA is TGTGCCAGTAGCAGGGTAGACACTGAAGCTTTCTTT. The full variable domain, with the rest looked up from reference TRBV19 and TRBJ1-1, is DGGITQSPKYLFRKEGQNVTLSCEQNLNHDAMYWYRQDPGQGLRLIYYSQIVNDFQKGDIAEGYSVSREKKESFPLTVTSAQKNPTAFYLCASSRVDTEAFFGQGTRLTVV.

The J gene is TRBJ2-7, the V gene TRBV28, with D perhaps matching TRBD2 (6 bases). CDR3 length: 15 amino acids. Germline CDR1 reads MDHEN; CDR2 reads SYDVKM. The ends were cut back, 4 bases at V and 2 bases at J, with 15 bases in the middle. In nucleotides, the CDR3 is TGTGCCAGCAGTTCACCGGGACTCGGAACCTACGAGCAGTACTTC. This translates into CASSSPGLGTYEQYF.

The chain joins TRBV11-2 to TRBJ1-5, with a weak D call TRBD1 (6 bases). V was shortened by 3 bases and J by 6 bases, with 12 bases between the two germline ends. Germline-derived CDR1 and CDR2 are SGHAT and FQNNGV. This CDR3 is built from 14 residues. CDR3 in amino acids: CASSLDSGRQPQHF. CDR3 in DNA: TGTGCCAGCAGCTTGGACAGTGGGCGTCAGCCCCAGCATTTT.

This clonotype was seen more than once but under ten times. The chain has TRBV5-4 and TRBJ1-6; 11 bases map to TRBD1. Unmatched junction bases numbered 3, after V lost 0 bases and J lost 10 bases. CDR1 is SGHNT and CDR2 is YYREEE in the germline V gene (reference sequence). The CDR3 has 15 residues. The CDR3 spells CASSLDRDRGSPLHF. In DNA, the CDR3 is TGTGCCAGCAGCTTGGATCGGGACAGGGGGTCACCCCTCCACTTT.

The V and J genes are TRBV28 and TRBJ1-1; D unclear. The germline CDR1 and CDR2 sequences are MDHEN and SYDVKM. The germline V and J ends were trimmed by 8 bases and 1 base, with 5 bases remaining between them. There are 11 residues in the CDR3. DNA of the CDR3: TGTGCCAGCCTTAAGAACACTGAAGCTTTCTTT. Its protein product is CASLKNTEAFF.

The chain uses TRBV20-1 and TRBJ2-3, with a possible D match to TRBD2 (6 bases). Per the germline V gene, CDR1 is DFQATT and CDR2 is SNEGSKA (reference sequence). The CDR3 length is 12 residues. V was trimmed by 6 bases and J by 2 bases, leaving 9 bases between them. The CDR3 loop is CSAQRVTDTQYF. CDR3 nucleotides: TGCAGTGCCCAGCGGGTCACAGATACGCAGTATTTT.

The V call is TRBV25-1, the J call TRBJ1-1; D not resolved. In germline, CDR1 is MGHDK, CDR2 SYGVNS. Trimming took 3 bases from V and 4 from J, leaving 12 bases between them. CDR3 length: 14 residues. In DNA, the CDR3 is TGTGCCAGCAGTGACGGGCTTCTGGGCACTGAAGCTTTCTTT. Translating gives CASSDGLLGTEAFF.

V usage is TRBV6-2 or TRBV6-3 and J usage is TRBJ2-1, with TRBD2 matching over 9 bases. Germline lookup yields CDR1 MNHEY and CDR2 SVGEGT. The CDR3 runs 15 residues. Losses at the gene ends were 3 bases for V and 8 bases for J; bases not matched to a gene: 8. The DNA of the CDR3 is TGTGCCAGCAGTTATACTGCGGGGGGGGCCCATGAGCAGTTCTTC. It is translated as CASSYTAGGAHEQFF.

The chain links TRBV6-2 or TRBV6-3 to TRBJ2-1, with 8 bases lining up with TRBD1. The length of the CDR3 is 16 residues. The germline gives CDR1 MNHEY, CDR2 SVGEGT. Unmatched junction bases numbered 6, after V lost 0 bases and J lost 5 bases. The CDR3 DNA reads TGTGCCAGCAGTTACTCGAGACAGGGGATAAACAATGAGCAGTTCTTC. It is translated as CASSYSRQGINNEQFF.

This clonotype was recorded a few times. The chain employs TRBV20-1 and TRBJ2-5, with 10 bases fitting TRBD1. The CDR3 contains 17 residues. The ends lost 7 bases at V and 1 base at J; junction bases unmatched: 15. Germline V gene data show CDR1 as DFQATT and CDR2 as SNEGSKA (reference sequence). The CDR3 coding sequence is TGCAGTGTCAGAGGGTTGGGACAGGGGAGATTCCAAGAGACCCAGTACTTC. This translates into CSVRGLGQGRFQETQYF.

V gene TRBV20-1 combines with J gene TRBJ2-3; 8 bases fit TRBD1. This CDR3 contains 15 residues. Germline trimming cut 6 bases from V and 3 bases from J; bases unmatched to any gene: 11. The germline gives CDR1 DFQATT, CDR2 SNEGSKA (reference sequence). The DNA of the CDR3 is TGCAGTGCCCGGGGCCAGGGGGCAGGTACAGATACGCAGTATTTT. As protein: CSARGQGAGTDTQYF.

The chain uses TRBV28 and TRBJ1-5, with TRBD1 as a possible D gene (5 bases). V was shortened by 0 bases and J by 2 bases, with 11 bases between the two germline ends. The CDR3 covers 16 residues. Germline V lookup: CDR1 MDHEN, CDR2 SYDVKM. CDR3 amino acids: CASSLWLQGGNQPQHF. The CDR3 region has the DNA TGTGCCAGCAGTTTATGGCTCCAGGGTGGCAATCAGCCCCAGCATTTT.